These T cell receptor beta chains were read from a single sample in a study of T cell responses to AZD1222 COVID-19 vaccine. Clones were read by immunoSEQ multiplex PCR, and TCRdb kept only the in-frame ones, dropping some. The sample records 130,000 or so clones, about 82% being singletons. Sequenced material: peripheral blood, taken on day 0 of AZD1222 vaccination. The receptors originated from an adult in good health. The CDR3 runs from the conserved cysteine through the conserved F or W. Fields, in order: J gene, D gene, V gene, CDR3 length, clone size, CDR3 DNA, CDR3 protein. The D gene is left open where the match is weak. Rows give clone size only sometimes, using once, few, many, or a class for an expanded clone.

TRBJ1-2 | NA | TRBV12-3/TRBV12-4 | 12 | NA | TGTGCCAGCAGGGACCGGGGCTATGGCTACACCTTC | CASRDRGYGYTF
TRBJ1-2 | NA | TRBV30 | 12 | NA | TGTGCCTGGAGCGTGGCCAGGGAAAGCTACACCTTC | CAWSVARESYTF
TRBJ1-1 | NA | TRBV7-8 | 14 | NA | TGTGCCAGCAGCTTGGGAAACTACAACACTGAAGCTTTCTTT | CASSLGNYNTEAFF
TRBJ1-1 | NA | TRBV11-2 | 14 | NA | TGTGCCAGCAGCTTCGCGGGGCGAAACACTGAAGCTTTCTTT | CASSFAGRNTEAFF
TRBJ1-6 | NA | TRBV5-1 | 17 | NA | TGCGCCAGCAGCTTGGTTGAACAGGGTCCGATGGGTTCACCCCTCCACTTT | CASSLVEQGPMGSPLHF
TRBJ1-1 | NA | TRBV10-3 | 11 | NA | TGTGCCATCAGTGCGAACACTGAAGCTTTCTTT | CAISANTEAFF
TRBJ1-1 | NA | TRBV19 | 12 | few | TGTGCCAGTAGTATAACAAGGGAGCGAGCTTTCTTT | CASSITRERAFF
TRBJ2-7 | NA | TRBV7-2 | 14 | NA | TGTGCCAGCAGCCGCTCCCGGGAGTTCTACGAGCAGTACTTC | CASSRSREFYEQYF
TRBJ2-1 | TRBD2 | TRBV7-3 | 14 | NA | TGTGCCAGCAGCTTAATGGGAGGGGAGGATGAGCAGTTCTTC | CASSLMGGEDEQFF
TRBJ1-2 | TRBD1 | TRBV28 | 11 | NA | TGTGCCAGCACAGGGGGGTATGGCTACACCTTC | CASTGGYGYTF
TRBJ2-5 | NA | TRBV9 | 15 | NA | TGTGCCAGCAGCCCTGGGACCTCACGTCGAGAGACCCAGTACTTC | CASSPGTSRRETQYF
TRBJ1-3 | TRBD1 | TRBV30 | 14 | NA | TGTGCCTGGGCGACAGGGTTCTCTGGAAACACCATATATTTT | CAWATGFSGNTIYF